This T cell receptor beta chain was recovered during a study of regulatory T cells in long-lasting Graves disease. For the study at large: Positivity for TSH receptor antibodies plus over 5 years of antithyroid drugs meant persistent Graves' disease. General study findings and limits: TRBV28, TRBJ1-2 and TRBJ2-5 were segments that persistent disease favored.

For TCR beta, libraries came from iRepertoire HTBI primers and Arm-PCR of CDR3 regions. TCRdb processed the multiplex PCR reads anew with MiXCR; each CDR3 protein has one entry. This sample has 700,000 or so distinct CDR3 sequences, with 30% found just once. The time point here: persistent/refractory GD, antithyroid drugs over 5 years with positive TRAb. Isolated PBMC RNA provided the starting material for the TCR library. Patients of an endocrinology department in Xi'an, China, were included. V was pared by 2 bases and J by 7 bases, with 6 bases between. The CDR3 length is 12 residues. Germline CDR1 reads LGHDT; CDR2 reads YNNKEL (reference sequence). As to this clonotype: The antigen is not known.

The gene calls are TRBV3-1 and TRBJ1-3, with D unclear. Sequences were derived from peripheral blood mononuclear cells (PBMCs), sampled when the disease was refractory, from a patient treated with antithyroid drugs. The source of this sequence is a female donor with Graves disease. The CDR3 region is CASSQQRNTIYF. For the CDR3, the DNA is TGTGCCAGCAGCCAACAGCGGAACACCATATATTTT.